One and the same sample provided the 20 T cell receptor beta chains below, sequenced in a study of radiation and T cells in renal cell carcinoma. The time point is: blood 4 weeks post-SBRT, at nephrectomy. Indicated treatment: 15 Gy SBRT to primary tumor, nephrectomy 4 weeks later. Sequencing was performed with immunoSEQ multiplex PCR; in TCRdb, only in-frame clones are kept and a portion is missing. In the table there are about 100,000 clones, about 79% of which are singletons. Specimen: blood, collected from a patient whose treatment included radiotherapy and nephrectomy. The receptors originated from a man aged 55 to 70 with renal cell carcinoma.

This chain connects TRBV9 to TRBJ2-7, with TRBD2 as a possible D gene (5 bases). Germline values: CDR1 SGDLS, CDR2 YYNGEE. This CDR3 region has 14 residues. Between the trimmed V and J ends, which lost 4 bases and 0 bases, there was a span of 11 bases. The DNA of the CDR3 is TGTGCCAGCAGCCCTCGGGGTAGCTCCTACGAGCAGTACTTC. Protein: CASSPRGSSYEQYF. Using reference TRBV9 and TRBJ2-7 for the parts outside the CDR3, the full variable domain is DSGVTQTPKHLITATGQRVTLRCSPRSGDLSVYWYQQSLDQGLQFLIQYYNGEERAKGNILERFSAQQFPDLHSELNLSSLELGDSALYFCASSPRGSSYEQYFGPGTRLTVT.

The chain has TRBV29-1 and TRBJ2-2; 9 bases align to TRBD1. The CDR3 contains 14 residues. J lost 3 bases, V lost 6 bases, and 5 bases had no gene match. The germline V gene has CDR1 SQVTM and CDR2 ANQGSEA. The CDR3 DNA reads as TGCAGCGTGGGCCGGGACAGGGACACCGGGGAGCTGTTTTTT. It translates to CSVGRDRDTGELFF.

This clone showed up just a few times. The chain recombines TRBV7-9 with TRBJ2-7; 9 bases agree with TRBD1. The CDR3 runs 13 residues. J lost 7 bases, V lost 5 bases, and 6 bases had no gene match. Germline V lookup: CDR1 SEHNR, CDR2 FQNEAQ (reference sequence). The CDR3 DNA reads TGTGCCAGCAGCCGGGACAGGGTGGGAGAGCAGTACTTC. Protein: CASSRDRVGEQYF.

This chain's CDR3 is CSGKTSGQETQYF. The CDR3 DNA reads as TGCAGCGGCAAAACTAGCGGGCAAGAGACCCAGTACTTC. This chain joins TRBV29-1 and TRBJ2-5; 9 positions match TRBD2. The ends lost 7 bases at V and 2 bases at J; junction bases unmatched: 5. CDR1 and CDR2 (germline): SQVTM, ANQGSEA. The CDR3 spans 13 residues.

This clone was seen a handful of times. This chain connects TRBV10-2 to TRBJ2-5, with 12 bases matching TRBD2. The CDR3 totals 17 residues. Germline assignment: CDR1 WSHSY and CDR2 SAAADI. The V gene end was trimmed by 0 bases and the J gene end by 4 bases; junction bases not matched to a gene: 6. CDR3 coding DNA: TGCGCCAGCAGTGAGTCCCTAGCGGGAGGGCCGGGAGAGACCCAGTACTTC. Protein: CASSESLAGGPGETQYF.

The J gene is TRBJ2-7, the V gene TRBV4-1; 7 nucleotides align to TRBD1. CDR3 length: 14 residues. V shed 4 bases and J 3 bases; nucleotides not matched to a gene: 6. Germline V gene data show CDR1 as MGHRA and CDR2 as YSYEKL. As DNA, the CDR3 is TGCGCCAGCAGCCTGGGACAGAACCTCTACGAGCAGTACTTC. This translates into CASSLGQNLYEQYF.

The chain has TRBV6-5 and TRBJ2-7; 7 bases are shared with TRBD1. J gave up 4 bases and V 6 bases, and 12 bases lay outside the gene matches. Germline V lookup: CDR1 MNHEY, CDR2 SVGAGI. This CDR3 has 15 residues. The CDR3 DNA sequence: TGTGCCAGCAGAATCGGACAGGTATCTTTGTACGAGCAGTACTTC. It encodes CASRIGQVSLYEQYF.

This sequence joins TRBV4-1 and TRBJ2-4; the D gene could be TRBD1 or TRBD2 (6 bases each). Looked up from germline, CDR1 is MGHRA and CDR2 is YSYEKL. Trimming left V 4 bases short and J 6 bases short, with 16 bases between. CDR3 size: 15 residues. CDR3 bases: TGCGCCAGCAGCCCACCCATAAGGGGGGTAAACATTCAGTACTTC. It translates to CASSPPIRGVNIQYF.

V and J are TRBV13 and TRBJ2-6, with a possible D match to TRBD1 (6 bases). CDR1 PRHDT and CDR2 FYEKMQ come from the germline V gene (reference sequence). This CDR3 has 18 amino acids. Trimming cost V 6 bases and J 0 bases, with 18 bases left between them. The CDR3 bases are TGTGCCAGCAGTGTCTTAGGGGGACCCACCTCTGGGGCCAACGTCCTGACTTTC. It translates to CASSVLGGPTSGANVLTF.

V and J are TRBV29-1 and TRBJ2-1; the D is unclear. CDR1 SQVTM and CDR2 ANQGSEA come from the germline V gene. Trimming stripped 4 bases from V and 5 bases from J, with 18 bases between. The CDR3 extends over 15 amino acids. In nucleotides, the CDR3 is TGCAGCGTTGCCGGTACTACCATCTGGCACAATGAGCAGTTCTTC. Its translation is CSVAGTTIWHNEQFF.

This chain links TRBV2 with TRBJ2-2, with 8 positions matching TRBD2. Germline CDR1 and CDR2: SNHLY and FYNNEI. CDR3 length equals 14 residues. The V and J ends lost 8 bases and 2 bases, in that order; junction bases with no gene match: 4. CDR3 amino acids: CASDAGGNTGELFF. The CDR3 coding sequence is TGTGCCAGCGACGCGGGAGGCAACACCGGGGAGCTGTTTTTT.

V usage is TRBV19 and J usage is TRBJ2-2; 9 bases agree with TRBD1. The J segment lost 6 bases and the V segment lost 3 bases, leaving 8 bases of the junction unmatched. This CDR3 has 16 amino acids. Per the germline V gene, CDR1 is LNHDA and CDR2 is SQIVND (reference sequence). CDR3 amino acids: CASSMLTTGGSGELFF. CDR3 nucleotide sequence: TGTGCCAGTAGTATGTTGACGACAGGGGGTTCCGGGGAGCTGTTTTTT.

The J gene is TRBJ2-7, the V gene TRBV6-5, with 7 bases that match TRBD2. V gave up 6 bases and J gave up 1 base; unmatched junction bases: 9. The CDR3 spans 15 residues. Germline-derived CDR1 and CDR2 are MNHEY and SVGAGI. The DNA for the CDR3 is TGTGCCAGCAGCATCAGCGGGGTGGGTTCCTACGAGCAGTACTTC. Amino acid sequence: CASSISGVGSYEQYF.

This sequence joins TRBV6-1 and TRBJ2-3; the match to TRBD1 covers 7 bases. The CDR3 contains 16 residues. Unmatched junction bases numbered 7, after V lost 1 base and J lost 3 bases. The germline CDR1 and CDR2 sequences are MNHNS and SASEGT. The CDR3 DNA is TGTGCCAGCAGTGAAGGAAGCAACAGGGGAACAGATACGCAGTATTTT. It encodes CASSEGSNRGTDTQYF.

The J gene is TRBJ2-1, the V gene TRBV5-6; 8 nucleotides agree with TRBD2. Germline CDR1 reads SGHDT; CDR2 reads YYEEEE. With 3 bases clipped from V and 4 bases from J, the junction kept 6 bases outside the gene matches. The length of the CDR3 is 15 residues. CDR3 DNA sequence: TGTGCCAGCAGCTACCGACTAGCGTCTTACAATGAGCAGTTCTTC. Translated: CASSYRLASYNEQFF.

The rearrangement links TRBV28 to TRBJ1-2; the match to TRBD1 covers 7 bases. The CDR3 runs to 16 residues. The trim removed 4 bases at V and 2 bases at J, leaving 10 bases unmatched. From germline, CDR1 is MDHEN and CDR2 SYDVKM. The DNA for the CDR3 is TGTGCCAGCAGTTACCCCACCATGACAGGGAACTATGGCTACACCTTC. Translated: CASSYPTMTGNYGYTF.

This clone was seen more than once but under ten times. CDR3 bases: TGTGCCAGCAGAAGAATATCGTACAATGAGCAGTTCTTC. Its translation: CASRRISYNEQFF. The chain couples TRBV11-2 to TRBJ2-1; D unresolved. The CDR3 has 13 residues. Trimming took off 6 bases at V and 4 bases at J, with 10 bases between the two ends. Germline V gene sequence: CDR1 SGHAT, CDR2 FQNNGV.

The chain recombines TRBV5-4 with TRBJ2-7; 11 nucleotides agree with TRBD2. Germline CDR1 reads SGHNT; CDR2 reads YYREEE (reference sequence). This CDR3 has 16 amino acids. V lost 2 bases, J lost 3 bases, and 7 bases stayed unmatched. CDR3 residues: CASSLGIAGGYYEQYF. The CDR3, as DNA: TGTGCCAGCAGCTTAGGGATAGCGGGAGGGTACTACGAGCAGTACTTC.

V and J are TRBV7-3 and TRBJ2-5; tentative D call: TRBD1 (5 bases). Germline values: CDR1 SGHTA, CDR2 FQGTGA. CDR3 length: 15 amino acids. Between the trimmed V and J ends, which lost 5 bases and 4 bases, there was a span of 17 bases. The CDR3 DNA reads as TGTGCCAGCAGCGGGGCGCCAGGGTCTTTAGAGACCCAGTACTTC. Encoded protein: CASSGAPGSLETQYF.

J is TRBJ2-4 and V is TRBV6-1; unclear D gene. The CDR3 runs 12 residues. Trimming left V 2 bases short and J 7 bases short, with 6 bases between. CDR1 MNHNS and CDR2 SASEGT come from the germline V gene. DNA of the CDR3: TGTGCCAGCAGTGAATGGGTTAACATTCAGTACTTC. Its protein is CASSEWVNIQYF.